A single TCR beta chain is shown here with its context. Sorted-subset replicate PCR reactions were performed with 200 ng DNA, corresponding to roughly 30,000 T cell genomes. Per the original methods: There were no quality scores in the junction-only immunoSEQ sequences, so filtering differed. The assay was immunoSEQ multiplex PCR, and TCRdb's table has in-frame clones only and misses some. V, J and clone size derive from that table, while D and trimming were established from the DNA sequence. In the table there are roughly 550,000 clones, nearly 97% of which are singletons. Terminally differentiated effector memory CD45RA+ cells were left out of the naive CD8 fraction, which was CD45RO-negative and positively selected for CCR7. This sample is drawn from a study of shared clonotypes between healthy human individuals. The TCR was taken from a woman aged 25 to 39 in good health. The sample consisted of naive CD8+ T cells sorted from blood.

CDR3 sequence: CASSQIEEDGLLHSSGNTIYF. CDR3 in DNA: TGTGCCAGCAGCCAAATCGAAGAGGACGGCCTGTTACACAGCTCTGGAAACACCATATATTTT. The J gene is TRBJ1-3, the V gene TRBV7-8; D unresolved. This CDR3 region has 21 residues. Looked up from germline, CDR1 is SGHVS and CDR2 is FQNEAQ. Between the trimmed V and J ends, which lost 5 bases and 0 bases, there was a span of 29 bases.